The 12 T cell receptor beta chains below were found in one sample sequenced in a study of response to subunit inactivated influenza vaccine. In TCRdb, the RT-PCR reads were re-called with MiXCR into one record per CDR3 protein. Of hundreds of thousands of distinct CDR3 sequences listed, less than 30% are singletons. Sequenced material: CD4+ T cells sorted from PBMCs, taken more than 4 days after vaccination. The receptors shown here come from a man in his forties or fifties who received an inactivated influenza vaccine.

V and J are TRBV29-1 and TRBJ2-7; 10 nucleotides align to TRBD1. The length of the CDR3 is 16 residues. Germline CDR1 reads SQVTM; CDR2 reads ANQGSEA. V was clipped by 5 bases and J by 0 bases; unmatched bases: 10. CDR3 amino acids: CSVQISRTGGSYEQYF. The CDR3, as DNA: TGCAGCGTTCAAATCTCTCGGACAGGGGGCTCCTACGAGCAGTACTTC.

J is TRBJ2-1 and V is TRBV14; TRBD2 might be the D (5 bases). CDR3 length equals 13 residues. Germline V gene lookup returns CDR1 SGHDN and CDR2 FVKESK. With 1 base removed from V and 13 bases from J, the gap between germline ends came to 14 bases. The CDR3: CASSQVTGLVQFF. The CDR3 coding sequence is TGTGCCAGCAGCCAAGTGACTGGACTTGTCCAGTTCTTC.

CDR3 bases: TGTGCCAGCAGCGCCGGGCTCCAACGTAGAACAGATACGCAGTATTTT. It encodes CASSAGLQRRTDTQYF. The rearrangement joins TRBV7-2 to TRBJ2-3; D gene ambiguous. The ends were cut back, 5 bases at V and 3 bases at J, with 18 bases in the middle. Looked up from germline, CDR1 is SGHTA and CDR2 is FQGNSA. This CDR3 has 16 residues.

This clonotype was counted a few times. The chain uses TRBV28 and TRBJ2-3; 8 bases are shared with TRBD2. This CDR3 has 16 amino acids. The V segment lost 6 bases and the J segment 4 bases; nucleotides outside the gene matches: 12. CDR1 is MDHEN, CDR2 SYDVKM, per germline. The CDR3 protein is CASRNRGLGVADTQYF. As DNA, the CDR3 is TGTGCCAGCAGGAACCGGGGACTAGGTGTGGCAGATACGCAGTATTTT.

This chain connects TRBV10-3 to TRBJ2-3; the match to TRBD1 covers 10 bases. The CDR3 loop spans 13 amino acids. V lost 7 bases and J lost 4; bases outside the gene matches: 2. Germline loops: CDR1 ENHRY, CDR2 SYGVKD. The CDR3 region is CAIKGTGADTQYF. The CDR3 DNA reads TGTGCCATCAAAGGGACAGGGGCAGATACGCAGTATTTT.

This chain links TRBV20-1 with TRBJ2-7; D remains unclear. The V end was cut by 5 bases, the J end by 0 bases, with 11 bases between. Per the germline V gene, CDR1 is DFQATT and CDR2 is SNEGSKA (reference sequence). This CDR3 is 13 amino acids long. CDR3 coding DNA: TGCAGTGCTTCGGTCCCCGACTCCTACGAGCAGTACTTC. Amino acid sequence: CSASVPDSYEQYF.

DNA of the CDR3: TGTGCCAGCAGTGAAAGGTGGGGCGCGCCAGATACGCAGTATTTT. It yields the protein CASSERWGAPDTQYF. The rearrangement uses TRBV6-1 and TRBJ2-3, with TRBD1 as a possible D gene (5 bases). Germline CDR1 is MNHNS and CDR2 is SASEGT. The CDR3 runs to 15 residues. V was pared by 2 bases and J by 4 bases, with 13 bases between.

The genes are TRBV6-1 and TRBJ1-1; D might be TRBD1 (5 bases). Germline V CDR1 and CDR2: MNHNS, SASEGT. Trimming pared 3 bases from V and 11 bases from J, leaving 16 bases between. The CDR3 totals 13 residues. CDR3 nucleotide sequence: TGTGCCAGCAGTGACCCGGGACCTACGTACGCTTTCTTT. Protein: CASSDPGPTYAFF.

With respect to this clonotype: Sequence at one end of the junction differs from germline and may be a read error. The J gene is TRBJ2-7, the V gene TRBV7-2; 8 bases are shared with TRBD1. The germline V gene has CDR1 SGHTA and CDR2 FQGNSA. This CDR3 has 14 residues. The CDR3: CASSSGQGTYGQYF. The CDR3 region has the DNA TGTGCCAGCAGCTCAGGACAGGGCACCTACGGGCAGTACTTC.

This chain connects TRBV11-2 to TRBJ2-5, with a possible D match to TRBD1 (6 bases). The CDR3 loop spans 16 amino acids. From germline, CDR1 is SGHAT and CDR2 FQNNGV. The ends were cut back, 3 bases at V and 1 base at J, with 15 bases in the middle. The CDR3 region is CASSFRPVGAQETQYF. The CDR3 nucleotides read TGTGCCAGCAGCTTCAGGCCCGTGGGGGCCCAAGAGACCCAGTACTTC.

In this sample, this clonotype turned up a few times. This chain uses TRBV7-6 with TRBJ2-1; 14 bases map to TRBD2. The V gene end was trimmed by 5 bases and the J gene end by 9 bases; junction bases not matched to a gene: 3. Germline V lookup: CDR1 SGHVS, CDR2 FNYEAQ. The CDR3 is 14 residues long. The CDR3 sequence: CASSQGLAGGEQFF. CDR3 DNA sequence: TGTGCCAGCAGCCAAGGACTAGCGGGAGGTGAGCAGTTCTTC.

The rearrangement uses TRBV20-1 and TRBJ1-5, with D perhaps matching TRBD1 (6 bases). CDR1 is DFQATT and CDR2 is SNEGSKA in the germline V gene (reference sequence). The V end was cut by 3 bases, the J end by 1 base, with 13 bases between. The CDR3 runs to 15 residues. The CDR3 bases are TGCAGTGCTAGGTGGGGGGGCGCAAGCAATCAGCCCCAGCATTTT. Its protein is CSARWGGASNQPQHF.